These 8 T cell receptor beta chains came from one sample sequenced in a study of CD8 T cells in ankylosing spondylitis. Study-level findings and limits: A motif in TCR beta, a set of 8 or 9 highly homologous variants, appeared characteristic of ankylosing spondylitis blood.

These receptors' antigens are unknown. TCRdb independently ran MiXCR on the 5' RACE reads; one entry per CDR3 protein. The table records hundreds of thousands of distinct CDR3 sequences, roughly 27% of them present only once. Sequencing was carried out using blood, either unsorted or a sorted T cell fraction (not recorded which). All receptors derive from a male donor with ankylosing spondylitis.

The V gene is TRBV20-1, the J gene TRBJ1-1; TRBD1 matches 7 bases. This CDR3 contains 11 residues. CDR1 DFQATT and CDR2 SNEGSKA come from the germline V gene (reference sequence). J was trimmed by 3 bases and V by 5 bases; bases with no gene match: 0. CDR3 DNA sequence: TGCAGTGCTGACAGGGACACTGAAGCTTTCTTT. Its translation is CSADRDTEAFF.

In this sample, this clonotype turned up a few times. CDR3 sequence: CASSLGGQYNEQFF. The CDR3 DNA is TGTGCCAGCAGCTTAGGAGGACAGTACAATGAGCAGTTCTTC. This rearrangement joins TRBV7-9 to TRBJ2-1, with a possible D match to TRBD1 (6 bases). This CDR3 contains 14 residues. V was pared by 1 base and J by 4 bases, with 8 bases between. Germline loops: CDR1 SEHNR, CDR2 FQNEAQ (reference sequence). Full variable domain (remainder filled in from reference TRBV7-9 and TRBJ2-1): DTGVSQNPRHKITKRGQNVTFRCDPISEHNRLYWYRQTLGQGPEFLTYFQNEAQLEKSRLLSDRFSAERPKGSFSTLEIQRTEQGDSAMYLCASSLGGQYNEQFFGPGTRLTVL.

This clonotype was counted between two and nine times. The chain is built from TRBV12-3 or TRBV12-4 and TRBJ1-3; D call uncertain. V was cut by 5 bases and J by 0 bases, with 11 bases left in between. This CDR3 comprises 15 residues. DNA of the CDR3: TGTGCCAGCAGTCCCGAGGGTATCTCTGGAAACACCATATATTTT. It yields the protein CASSPEGISGNTIYF.

This clonotype was seen many times. V usage is TRBV10-3 and J usage is TRBJ2-3; perhaps TRBD1 as D (6 bases). CDR3 length equals 14 residues. Per the germline V gene, CDR1 is ENHRY and CDR2 is SYGVKD. Deletions cut 6 bases from V and 2 bases from J, with 12 bases between. CDR3 residues: CAIRRQDNTDTQYF. The CDR3 bases are TGTGCCATCAGAAGACAGGACAACACAGATACGCAGTATTTT.

J is TRBJ2-7 and V is TRBV29-1; 9 bases match TRBD1. The CDR3 covers 13 residues. V dropped 2 bases and J dropped 6; count of bases not matched to a gene: 5. Germline V lookup: CDR1 SQVTM, CDR2 ANQGSEA. DNA for the CDR3: TGCAGCGTTGAATACAACAGGGGGCGCGAGCAGTACTTC. It specifies CSVEYNRGREQYF.

This sequence joins TRBV5-1 and TRBJ2-3, with D tentatively TRBD2 (5 bases). V lost 4 bases, J lost 1 base, and 13 bases lay in between. CDR1 is SGHRS and CDR2 is YFSETQ in the germline V gene. This CDR3 contains 15 residues. As DNA, the CDR3 is TGCGCCAGCAGCATAAATGGACTGGGCACAGATACGCAGTATTTT. The encoded protein is CASSINGLGTDTQYF.

This clonotype was counted a few times. This chain joins TRBV28 and TRBJ2-5; maybe TRBD1 (5 bases). In germline, CDR1 is MDHEN, CDR2 SYDVKM. Trimming removed 8 bases from V and 1 base from J, with 14 bases in between. The CDR3 sequence is 14 residues long. CDR3 nucleotides: TGTGCCAGCGTTCGCCAGGGCGTCCAAGAGACCCAGTACTTC. Residues: CASVRQGVQETQYF.

The chain combines TRBV5-1 with TRBJ2-2, with D uncertain. Trimming left V 4 bases short and J 1 base short, with 8 bases between. CDR3 length: 14 amino acids. Looked up from germline, CDR1 is SGHRS and CDR2 is YFSETQ. The CDR3 region is CASSPMQNTGELFF. CDR3 DNA: TGCGCCAGCAGCCCTATGCAGAACACCGGGGAGCTGTTTTTT.